The 20 T cell receptor beta chains below were found in one sample sequenced in a study of post-analysis software for immune sequencing data. No antigen has been assigned to these receptors. Study-level points and caveats: Five TRBV segments, including TRBV5-6, TRBV5-1 and TRBV20-1, were more frequent in patients than controls.

The TCR beta cDNA libraries carried unique molecular identifiers. TCRdb reprocessed the PCR reads with MiXCR, giving one entry per CDR3 protein. The table shows some 700,000 distinct CDR3 sequences, with approximately 59% occurring only once. Material: blood. These TCRs come from a girl aged 2 to 9 with multiple sclerosis.

This clonotype was picked up a small number of times. The chain couples TRBV6-5 to TRBJ2-5; D unresolved. This CDR3 is 14 amino acids long. CDR1 is MNHEY and CDR2 is SVGAGI in the germline V gene. The ends were cut back, 5 bases at V and 5 bases at J, with 15 bases in the middle. CDR3 nucleotides: TGTGCCAGCAGTCCCCGAAACGCCAGGGAGACCCAGTACTTC. Its protein product is CASSPRNARETQYF.

The chain carries TRBV2 and TRBJ1-2; 9 bases line up with TRBD1. The germline V gene encodes CDR1 SNHLY and CDR2 FYNNEI. The CDR3 contains 14 residues. Losses at the gene ends were 6 bases for V and 6 bases for J; bases not matched to a gene: 8. The CDR3 DNA sequence: TGTGCCAGCAGGGAACAGGGGGCGTCTAATGGCTACACCTTC. Translated: CASREQGASNGYTF.

This clonotype was observed a handful of times. The genes are TRBV6-2 or TRBV6-3 and TRBJ1-2; D is possibly TRBD1 (5 bases). Trimming took 6 bases from V and 5 from J, leaving 16 bases between them. The CDR3 extends over 14 amino acids. The germline CDR1 and CDR2 sequences are MNHEY and SVGEGT. CDR3 in amino acids: CASSLSFDRYGYTF. Here the CDR3 DNA reads TGTGCCAGCAGCCTTTCCTTTGACAGATATGGCTACACCTTC.

This clonotype turned up a few times. The chain has TRBV20-1 and TRBJ2-4; D is perhaps TRBD1 (6 bases). TRBJ2-5 matches the DNA end more closely, so the J call is doubtful. The germline CDR1 and CDR2 sequences are DFQATT and SNEGSKA (reference sequence). The CDR3 totals 12 residues. CDR3 region: CSGQGRGETQYF. CDR3 sequence (DNA): TGCAGTGGGCAGGGGCGCGGTGAGACCCAGTACTTC.

This clonotype was detected a few times. The chain uses TRBV6-5 and TRBJ2-5, with TRBD1 matching 7 bases. The V gene end was trimmed by 2 bases and the J gene end by 4 bases; junction bases not matched to a gene: 7. The CDR3 covers 15 residues. CDR1 is MNHEY, CDR2 SVGAGI, per germline. For the CDR3, the DNA is TGTGCCAGCAGTTACCCTGGACAGGCGGTAGAGACCCAGTACTTC. Translated: CASSYPGQAVETQYF.

The gene calls are TRBV19 and TRBJ2-3, with no clear D. The germline gives CDR1 LNHDA, CDR2 SQIVND (reference sequence). V lost 3 bases, J lost 4 bases, and 8 bases lay in between. The CDR3 contains 13 residues. In DNA, the CDR3 is TGTGCCAGTAGTATGGATCCATCAGATACGCAGTATTTT. Its protein is CASSMDPSDTQYF.

The chain links TRBV5-5 to TRBJ2-5, with 7 bases identical to TRBD1. CDR1 is SGHKS and CDR2 is YYEKEE in the germline V gene (reference sequence). The CDR3 runs to 14 residues. Losses at the gene ends were 3 bases for V and 4 bases for J; bases not matched to a gene: 6. The CDR3 loop is CASSSDRPGETQYF. The CDR3 DNA is TGTGCCAGCAGCTCGGACAGGCCCGGAGAGACCCAGTACTTC.

The chain couples TRBV5-1 to TRBJ2-7; 10 bases map to TRBD2. The length of the CDR3 is 14 residues. Losses at the gene ends were 4 bases for V and 7 bases for J; bases not matched to a gene: 8. Per germline, CDR1 SGHRS and CDR2 YFSETQ. The CDR3 bases are TGCGCCAGCAGCAGGAGCGGGAGGGACAATGAGCAGTACTTC. The encoded protein is CASSRSGRDNEQYF.

J is TRBJ2-6 and V is TRBV9; no reliable D call. Germline CDR1 SGDLS, CDR2 YYNGEE. The V gene lost 0 bases and the J gene lost 1 base, with 5 bases spanning the gap. This CDR3 contains 15 residues. CDR3 in DNA: TGTGCCAGCAGCGTAGGCCGGTCTGGGGCCAACGTCCTGACTTTC. It translates to CASSVGRSGANVLTF.

CDR3 bases: TGTGCCAGCAGCCAATCTGCGCGGGATGGTTACGAGCAGTACTTC. Its translation is CASSQSARDGYEQYF. The chain carries TRBV4-2 and TRBJ2-7; D perhaps matches TRBD2 (6 bases). V gave up 2 bases and J gave up 4 bases, with 15 bases separating them. Germline CDR1 is LGHNA and CDR2 is YNFKEQ. The CDR3 length is 15 residues.

The rearrangement joins TRBV6-2 or TRBV6-3 to TRBJ2-5, with 7 bases aligning to TRBD1. Germline V gene sequence: CDR1 MNHEY, CDR2 SVGEGT. The CDR3 runs 13 residues. V gave up 7 bases and J gave up 2 bases; unmatched junction bases: 4. The CDR3 coding sequence is TGTGCCAGCACCGGGACAGTGCAAGAGACCCAGTACTTC. Its protein product is CASTGTVQETQYF.

This clonotype was recorded many times. The rearrangement joins TRBV12-3 or TRBV12-4 to TRBJ2-5; TRBD1 might be the D (5 bases). This CDR3 spans 13 amino acids. Trimming stripped 2 bases from V and 2 bases from J, with 6 bases between. In DNA form, the CDR3 reads TGTGCCAGCAGTTTATCAGGGCAAGAGACCCAGTACTTC. This encodes CASSLSGQETQYF.

This clonotype came up many times. V is TRBV3-1 and J is TRBJ1-4; a possible D gene is TRBD1 (6 bases). Deletions cut 3 bases from V and 7 bases from J, with 9 bases between. The CDR3 length is 13 residues. The germline gives CDR1 LGHDT, CDR2 YNNKEL (reference sequence). In DNA, the CDR3 is TGTGCCAGCAGCCAGGTCAGGGGTGAAAAACTGTTTTTT. Amino acids: CASSQVRGEKLFF.

The chain couples TRBV5-1 to TRBJ1-1; 10 bases fit TRBD1. CDR1 is SGHRS, CDR2 YFSETQ, per germline. CDR3 length: 14 amino acids. J lost 8 bases, V lost 3 bases, and 7 bases had no gene match. CDR3 sequence reads: CASSWSGQGDEAFF. The CDR3, as DNA: TGCGCCAGCAGCTGGTCCGGACAGGGGGACGAAGCTTTCTTT.

This clonotype has more than one count but fewer than ten. The chain's CDR3 is CSVVWLKGTGKIQYF. The CDR3 nucleotides read TGCAGCGTTGTGTGGTTAAAGGGGACAGGGAAGATTCAGTACTTC. This chain connects TRBV29-1 to TRBJ2-4, with 9 nucleotides matching TRBD1. Germline values: CDR1 SQVTM, CDR2 ANQGSEA. The CDR3 contains 15 residues. With V trimmed by 4 bases and J by 10 bases, 14 bases remained unmatched. Combining the CDR3 with reference TRBV29-1 and TRBJ2-4 gives the whole variable domain SAVISQKPSRDICQRGTSLTIQCQVDSQVTMMFWYRQQPGQSLTLIATANQGSEATYESGFVIDKFPISRPNLTFSTLTVSNMSPEDSSIYLCSVVWLKGTGKIQYFGAGTRLSVL.

The count of this clonotype is one. The chain carries TRBV12-3 or TRBV12-4 and TRBJ1-1; TRBD1 is a possible D gene (5 bases). Trimming cost V 8 bases and J 0 bases, with 16 bases left between them. This CDR3 contains 15 residues. The CDR3 DNA sequence: TGTGCCAGCTCCACAAAGGGACGGGTGAACACTGAAGCTTTCTTT. It encodes CASSTKGRVNTEAFF.

The chain is built from TRBV30 and TRBJ1-1; D is unclear. Trimming stripped 4 bases from V and 4 bases from J, with 10 bases between. Germline V lookup: CDR1 GTSNPN, CDR2 SVGIG (reference sequence). The CDR3 is made up of 12 amino acids. CDR3 in DNA: TGTGCCTGGATTTTAGGCGGCACTGAAGCTTTCTTT. Amino acid sequence: CAWILGGTEAFF.

This clonotype was observed a few times. J is TRBJ2-1 and V is TRBV29-1; 14 nucleotides line up with TRBD2. The CDR3 extends over 15 amino acids. Germline assignment: CDR1 SQVTM and CDR2 ANQGSEA. The trim removed 7 bases at V and 7 bases at J, leaving 9 bases unmatched. CDR3 DNA sequence: TGCAGCGCCGAGACTAGCGGGGGGGTATCAAATGAGCAGTTCTTC. Translated: CSAETSGGVSNEQFF.

This clonotype has more than one count but fewer than ten. The chain couples TRBV20-1 to TRBJ2-1, with TRBD2 matching over 8 bases. Germline V gives CDR1 DFQATT, CDR2 SNEGSKA (reference sequence). Losses at the gene ends were 1 base for V and 7 bases for J; bases not matched to a gene: 3. The CDR3 consists of 13 residues. The CDR3 sequence: CSARAGGWNEQFF. CDR3 DNA sequence: TGCAGTGCTAGAGCGGGGGGGTGGAATGAGCAGTTCTTC.

This sequence joins TRBV2 and TRBJ1-2; D is unclear. The germline gives CDR1 SNHLY, CDR2 FYNNEI. The CDR3 runs to 15 residues. Trimming pared 4 bases from V and 8 bases from J, leaving 20 bases between. CDR3 nucleotide sequence: TGTGCCAGCAGTGGATTCCGGGGTGGATATTGGGGCTACACCTTC. Protein product: CASSGFRGGYWGYTF.